This TCR beta chain was identified in a study of blood T cells in healthy people across ages. The CDR3 contains 14 residues. With 3 bases clipped from V and 2 bases from J, the junction kept 6 bases outside the gene matches. Germline CDR1 is DFQATT and CDR2 is SNEGSKA (reference sequence). A second PCR, run for roughly 6 to 11 cycles, used a sample-barcoded 5' primer plus a J-beta primer mix. In TCRdb, the 5' RACE reads were re-called with MiXCR into one record per CDR3 protein. The table has about 800,000 distinct CDR3 sequences, 25% seen once. This clonotype was picked up many times. The data also belong to a second study, concerning T cells of mothers and their children.

The chain carries TRBV20-1 and TRBJ2-7; the match to TRBD2 covers 8 bases. The sample consisted of blood. This receptor was obtained from a boy aged 10-17 years in good health. This CDR3 is CSASIGGGTYEQYF. DNA of the CDR3: TGCAGTGCTAGCATTGGCGGGGGGACCTACGAGCAGTACTTC.